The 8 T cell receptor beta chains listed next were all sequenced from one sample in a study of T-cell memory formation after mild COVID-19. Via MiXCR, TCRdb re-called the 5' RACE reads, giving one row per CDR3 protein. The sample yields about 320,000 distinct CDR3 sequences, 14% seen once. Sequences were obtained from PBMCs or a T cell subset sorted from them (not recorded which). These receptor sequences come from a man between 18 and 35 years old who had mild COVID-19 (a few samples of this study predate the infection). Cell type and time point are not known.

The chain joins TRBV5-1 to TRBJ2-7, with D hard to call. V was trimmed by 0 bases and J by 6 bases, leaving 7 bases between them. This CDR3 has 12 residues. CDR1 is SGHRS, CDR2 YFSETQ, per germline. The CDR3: CASSLDGFEQYV. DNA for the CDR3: TGCGCCAGCAGCTTGGATGGGTTCGAGCAGTACGTC.

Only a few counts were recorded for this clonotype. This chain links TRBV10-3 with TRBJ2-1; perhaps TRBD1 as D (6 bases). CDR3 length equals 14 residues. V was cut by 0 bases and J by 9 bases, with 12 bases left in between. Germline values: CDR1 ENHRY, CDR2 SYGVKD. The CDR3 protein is CAISESSGASEQFF. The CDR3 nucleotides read TGTGCCATCAGTGAGTCATCAGGGGCAAGTGAGCAGTTCTTC.

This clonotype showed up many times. CDR3 coding DNA: TGTGCCAGCAGCTTGGGGCAGGGCGGGTTGCGCACTGAAGCTTTCTTT. It codes for CASSLGQGGLRTEAFF. This chain uses TRBV5-6 with TRBJ1-1; tentative D call: TRBD1 (5 bases). V was trimmed by 0 bases and J by 4 bases, leaving 16 bases between them. Germline V gene sequence: CDR1 SGHDT, CDR2 YYEEEE. CDR3 size: 16 residues. Together with reference TRBV5-6 and TRBJ1-1, the CDR3 gives the full variable domain: DAGVTQSPTHLIKTRGQQVTLRCSPKSGHDTVSWYQQALGQGPQFIFQYYEEEERQRGNFPDRFSGHQFPNYSSELNVNALLLGDSALYLCASSLGQGGLRTEAFFGQGTRLTVV.

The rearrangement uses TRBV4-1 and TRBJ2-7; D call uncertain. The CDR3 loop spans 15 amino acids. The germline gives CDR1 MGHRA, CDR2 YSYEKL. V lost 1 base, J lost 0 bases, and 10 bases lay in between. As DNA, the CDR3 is TGCGCCAGCAGCCAAGTGGTATCTAGCTCCTACGAGCAGTACTTC. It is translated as CASSQVVSSSYEQYF.

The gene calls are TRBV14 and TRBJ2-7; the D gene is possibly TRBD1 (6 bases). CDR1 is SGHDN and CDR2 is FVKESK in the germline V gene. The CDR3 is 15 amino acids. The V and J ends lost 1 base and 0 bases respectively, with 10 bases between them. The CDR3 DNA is TGTGCCAGCAGCCAAGTCCGGGACACCTCCTACGAGCAGTACTTC. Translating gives CASSQVRDTSYEQYF.

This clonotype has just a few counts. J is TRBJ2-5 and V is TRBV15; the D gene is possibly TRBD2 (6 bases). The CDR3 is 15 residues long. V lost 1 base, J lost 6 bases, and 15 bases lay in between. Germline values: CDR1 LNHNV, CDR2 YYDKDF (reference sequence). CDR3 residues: CATSRAAGTLQTQYF. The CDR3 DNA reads TGTGCCACCAGCAGAGCCGCGGGGACCCTACAGACCCAGTACTTC.

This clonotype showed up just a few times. The CDR3 region is CSGLAGGTWTDTQYF. DNA for the CDR3: TGCAGTGGACTAGCGGGGGGGACGTGGACAGATACGCAGTATTTT. This chain links TRBV20-1 with TRBJ2-3; 14 bases map to TRBD2. The CDR3 loop spans 15 amino acids. Germline V gene sequence: CDR1 DFQATT, CDR2 SNEGSKA (reference sequence). Germline trimming cut 7 bases from V and 3 bases from J; bases unmatched to any gene: 6.

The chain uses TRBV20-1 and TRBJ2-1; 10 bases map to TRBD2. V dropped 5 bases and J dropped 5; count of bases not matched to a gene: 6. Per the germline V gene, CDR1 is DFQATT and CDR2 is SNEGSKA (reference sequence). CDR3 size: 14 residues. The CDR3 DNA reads TGCAGTGCTCCTAGCGGGGGCCTACACAATGAGCAGTTCTTC. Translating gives CSAPSGGLHNEQFF.